The clone carrying this T cell receptor beta chain was detected many times. What it recognizes is unknown. Arm-PCR of CDR3 regions and iRepertoire HTBI primers were the basis on which TCR beta libraries were built. TCRdb reprocessed the multiplex PCR reads with MiXCR, giving one entry per CDR3 protein. The table lists about 320,000 distinct CDR3 sequences, under 20% of them singletons, with about two fifths in the top ten. Time point specified: newly diagnosed GD, antithyroid drugs for less than 3 months. Researchers made the TCR library from RNA that was extracted from PBMCs. V was pared by 1 base and J by 8 bases, with 6 bases between. Per germline, CDR1 LGHDT and CDR2 YNNKEL (reference sequence). This CDR3 is 12 amino acids long. The data derive from a study of regulatory T cells in long-lasting Graves disease. Whole-study context: Antithyroid drug use was under 3 months in newly diagnosed Graves' patients. Study-wide findings and caveats: Patients whose Graves' disease persisted exhibited lower TCR diversity than those newly diagnosed. Persistent patients shared more public clonotypes (roughly 2,800) than new patients (approximately 1,000).

V gene TRBV3-1 combines with J gene TRBJ2-1, with D possibly being TRBD1 (5 bases). This clonotype was obtained from a female donor with Graves disease. Specimen: peripheral blood mononuclear cells (PBMCs), collected at new diagnosis, from a patient treated with antithyroid drugs. This chain's CDR3 is CASSQGRDEQFF. CDR3 sequence (DNA): TGTGCCAGCAGCCAAGGCAGGGATGAGCAGTTCTTC.